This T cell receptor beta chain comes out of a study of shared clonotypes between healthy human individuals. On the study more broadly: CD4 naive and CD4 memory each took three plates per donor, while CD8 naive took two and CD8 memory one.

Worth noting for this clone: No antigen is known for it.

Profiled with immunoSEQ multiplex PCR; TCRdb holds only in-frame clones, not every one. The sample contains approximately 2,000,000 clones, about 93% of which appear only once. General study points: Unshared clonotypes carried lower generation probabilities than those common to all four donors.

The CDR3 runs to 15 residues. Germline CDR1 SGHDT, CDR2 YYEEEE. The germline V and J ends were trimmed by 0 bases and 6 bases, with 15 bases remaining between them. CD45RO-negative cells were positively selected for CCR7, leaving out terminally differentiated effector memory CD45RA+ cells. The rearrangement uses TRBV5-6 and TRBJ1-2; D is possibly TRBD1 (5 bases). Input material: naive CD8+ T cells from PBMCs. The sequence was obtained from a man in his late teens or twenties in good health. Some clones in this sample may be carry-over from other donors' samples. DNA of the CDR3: TGTGCCAGCAGCTTGGGGGACGGCCGGTTGAATGGCTACACCTTC. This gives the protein CASSLGDGRLNGYTF.